This T cell receptor (beta chain) stems from a study of vaccination and CD4 T cells after COVID-19. Treatment defined: approximately 11-day PBMC culture with coronavirus spike peptide pools or control peptides (ViraFEST assay). Fewer than 2.5 million PBMCs per well were cultured with approximately 9.9 IU/ml IL-2 and roughly 10 ug/ml peptide pools. Negative selection yielded CD4+ T cells from day-10 cultures. Germline V gives CDR1 KGHDR, CDR2 SFDVKD. The length of the CDR3 is 15 residues. With 9 bases clipped from V and 0 bases from J, the junction kept 4 bases outside the gene matches. With the Oncomine TCR Beta short-read assay, DNA from cultured CD4+ T cells was sequenced. TCRdb passed the PCR reads through MiXCR, listing each CDR3 protein once. This table holds more than 15,000 distinct CDR3 sequences, around two fifths found once. This clonotype came up a few times. What it binds is unknown.

The genes are TRBV24-1 and TRBJ2-3; 11 bases line up with TRBD2. Source material: CD4+ T cells from blood, cultured in vitro. This TCR was recovered from a human donor who had recovered from COVID-19. The DNA for the CDR3 is TGTGCCACCGGGAGACTAGCGGGGAGCACAGATACGCAGTATTTT. This sequence encodes CATGRLAGSTDTQYF.